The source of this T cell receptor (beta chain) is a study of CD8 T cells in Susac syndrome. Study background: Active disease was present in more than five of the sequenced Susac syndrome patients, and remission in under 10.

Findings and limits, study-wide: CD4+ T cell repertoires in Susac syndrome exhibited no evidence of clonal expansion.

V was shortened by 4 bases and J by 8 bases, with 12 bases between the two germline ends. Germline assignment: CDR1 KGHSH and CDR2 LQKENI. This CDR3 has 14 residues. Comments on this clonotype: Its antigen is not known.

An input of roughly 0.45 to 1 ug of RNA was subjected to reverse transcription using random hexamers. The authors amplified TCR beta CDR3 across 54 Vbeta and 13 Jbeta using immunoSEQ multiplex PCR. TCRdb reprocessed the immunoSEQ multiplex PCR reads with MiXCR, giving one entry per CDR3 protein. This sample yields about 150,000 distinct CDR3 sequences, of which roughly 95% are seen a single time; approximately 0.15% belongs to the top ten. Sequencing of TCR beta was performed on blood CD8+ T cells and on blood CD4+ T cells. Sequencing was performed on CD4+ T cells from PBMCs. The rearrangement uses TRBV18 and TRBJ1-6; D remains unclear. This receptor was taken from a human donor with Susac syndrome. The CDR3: CASSRAEGDSPLHF. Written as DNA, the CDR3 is TGTGCCAGCTCACGGGCAGAGGGAGATTCACCCCTCCACTTT. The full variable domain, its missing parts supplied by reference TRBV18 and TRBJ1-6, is NAGVMQNPRHLVRRRGQEARLRCSPMKGHSHVYWYRQLPEEGLKFMVYLQKENIIDESGMPKERFSAEFPKEGPSILRIQQVVRGDSAAYFCASSRAEGDSPLHFGNGTRLTVT.